This T cell receptor beta chain appears in the sequencing data of a study of radiation and T cells in renal cell carcinoma. The germline V gene encodes CDR1 ENHRY and CDR2 SYGVKD. V shed 4 bases, J shed 3 bases, and the junction held 6 bases outside the gene matches. The CDR3 spans 15 residues. This table comes from immunoSEQ multiplex PCR, and its TCRdb copy is limited to in-frame clones, with some not included. The sample lists 70,000 or so clones, 82% seen once, with roughly 6.3% in the top ten. Time point described: blood 2 weeks post-SBRT. Treatment in this sample: 15 Gy SBRT to primary tumor, nephrectomy 4 weeks later. Regarding the study as a whole: Top tumor clonotypes rose in blood 2 weeks post-radiation, then contracted.

As concerns this clone: Its cognate antigen is unknown.

This clonotype was obtained from a man in his sixties with renal cell carcinoma. The V gene is TRBV10-3, the J gene TRBJ2-7; 10 bases agree with TRBD1. The sequencing here drew on blood, taken from a patient whose treatment included radiotherapy and nephrectomy. CDR3 sequence reads: CAISAGTGVDYEQYF. The CDR3 bases are TGTGCCATCAGTGCCGGGACAGGGGTAGACTACGAGCAGTACTTC.